These 2 T cell receptor beta chains were sequenced from one sample in a study of technical replicates of blood from four donors. Produced via immunoSEQ multiplex PCR; TCRdb's table is partial and in-frame only. The table records about 75,000 clones, nearly 98% of them present only once. Sequenced: T cells isolated from PBMCs. These receptors were taken from a human donor in good health.

This chain links TRBV5-1 with TRBJ2-2; 7 bases agree with TRBD1. The CDR3 length is 16 residues. V lost 4 bases and J lost 7; bases outside the gene matches: 13. In germline, CDR1 is SGHRS, CDR2 YFSETQ. Here the CDR3 reads CASSHDNRGLHGELFF. Here the CDR3 DNA reads TGCGCCAGCAGCCACGATAACAGGGGCTTACACGGGGAGCTGTTTTTT.

The CDR3 DNA is TGTGCCAGCAGCTTAGGGGGACAGAATTCTGGAAACACCATATATTTT. It translates to CASSLGGQNSGNTIYF. The chain is built from TRBV11-3 and TRBJ1-3, with 7 positions matching TRBD1. Trimming cost V 1 base and J 1 base; bases outside gene matches: 4. From germline, CDR1 is SGHNT and CDR2 YENEEA. CDR3 length equals 16 residues.